Listed here are 10 T cell receptor beta chains from one sample, sequenced in a study of cytomegalovirus exposure and HLA in healthy donors. The PCR was carried out with 60 Vbeta primers and 13 Jbeta primers. The protocol was immunoSEQ multiplex PCR, while the TCRdb copy is restricted to in-frame clones and leaves out a portion. The sample yields approximately 84,000 clones, approximately 71% seen once. The specimen was PBMCs. The receptor source for this set is a middle-aged man in good health and CMV-seronegative.

This clone came up a few times. The chain employs TRBV19 and TRBJ1-2; maybe TRBD1 (5 bases). V gave up 7 bases and J gave up 9 bases, with 21 bases separating them. CDR3 length: 14 amino acids. Germline values: CDR1 LNHDA, CDR2 SQIVND (reference sequence). CDR3 region: CASTPDSHPGSYTF. CDR3 coding DNA: TGTGCCAGTACCCCTGACAGCCACCCCGGTAGCTACACCTTC.

This sequence joins TRBV21-1 and TRBJ2-5; the listed D gene, TRBD2, was not tested against the DNA. TRBV21-1 is described as a pseudogene. The CDR3 consists of 12 residues. CDR3 DNA: TGTGCCAGCAGGAAGCGCCAAGAGACCCAGTACTTC. Translating gives CASRKRQETQYF.

This clone has only a few counts. This rearrangement joins TRBV29-1 to TRBJ2-5; D may be TRBD2 (6 bases). Trimming shortened V by 4 bases and J by 1 base, and 16 bases separated the two germline ends. CDR3 size: 15 residues. The V gene's germline CDR1 is SQVTM and CDR2 ANQGSEA. This CDR3 reads CSVGTDPGGQETQYF. The CDR3 nucleotides are TGCAGCGTTGGGACGGACCCCGGGGGCCAAGAGACCCAGTACTTC. The full variable domain, its missing parts supplied by reference TRBV29-1 and TRBJ2-5, is SAVISQKPSRDICQRGTSLTIQCQVDSQVTMMFWYRQQPGQSLTLIATANQGSEATYESGFVIDKFPISRPNLTFSTLTVSNMSPEDSSIYLCSVGTDPGGQETQYFGPGTRLLVL.

The genes are TRBV19 and TRBJ2-3; D is perhaps TRBD2 (6 bases). The CDR3 contains 14 residues. The ends were cut back, 5 bases at V and 0 bases at J, with 9 bases in the middle. The germline gives CDR1 LNHDA, CDR2 SQIVND (reference sequence). The CDR3 reads CASSLSGSTDTQYF. CDR3 nucleotides: TGTGCCAGTAGTCTTAGCGGAAGCACAGATACGCAGTATTTT.

The chain combines TRBV7-8 with TRBJ2-1; D might be TRBD2 (6 bases). The ends were cut back, 7 bases at V and 8 bases at J, with 6 bases in the middle. CDR1 is SGHVS, CDR2 FQNEAQ, per germline. This CDR3 is 10 amino acids long. The CDR3, as DNA: TGTGCCAGCACGGGGGATGAGCAGTTCTTC. It codes for CASTGDEQFF. Together with reference TRBV7-8 and TRBJ2-1, the CDR3 gives the full variable domain: GAGVSQSPRYKVAKRGQDVALRCDPISGHVSLFWYQQALGQGPEFLTYFQNEAQLDKSGLPSDRFFAERPEGSVSTLKIQRTQQEDSAVYLCASTGDEQFFGPGTRLTVL.

The V and J genes are TRBV15 and TRBJ2-6; D remains unclear. The V and J ends lost 0 bases and 0 bases respectively, with 6 bases between them. The germline V gene has CDR1 LNHNV and CDR2 YYDKDF (reference sequence). This CDR3 is 16 amino acids long. This chain's CDR3 is CATSRDLASGANVLTF. The CDR3 DNA reads TGTGCCACCAGCAGAGATTTGGCCTCTGGGGCCAACGTCCTGACTTTC.

The chain uses TRBV19 and TRBJ1-2; TRBD1 matches 10 bases. The CDR3 runs to 13 residues. Per germline, CDR1 LNHDA and CDR2 SQIVND (reference sequence). The CDR3, as DNA: TGTGCGGCAAGACAGGGGGCAGGATATGGCTACACCTTC. Translating gives CAARQGAGYGYTF.

V is TRBV6-1 and J is TRBJ1-5; D not certain. Germline V gene sequence: CDR1 MNHNS, CDR2 SASEGT. This CDR3 has 11 amino acids. Between the trimmed V and J ends, which lost 6 bases and 15 bases, there was a span of 15 bases. For the CDR3, the DNA is TGTGCCAGCAGGGAGATCGGGGAGGCGCATTTT. This gives the protein CASREIGEAHF.

The CDR3 DNA is TGTGCCAGCAGTTCCAAGGGAGGGGAAGGCCAGCCCCAGCATTTT. Translation: CASSSKGGEGQPQHF. The rearrangement joins TRBV6-1 to TRBJ1-5, with D possibly being TRBD1 (5 bases). With 5 bases removed from V and 7 bases from J, the gap between germline ends came to 18 bases. This CDR3 is built from 15 residues. Germline V CDR1 and CDR2: MNHNS, SASEGT.

The chain carries TRBV11-2 and TRBJ2-1; 8 bases line up with TRBD2. Per the germline V gene, CDR1 is SGHAT and CDR2 is FQNNGV. Trimming took 5 bases from V and 5 from J; bases not matched to a gene: 8. The CDR3 loop spans 15 amino acids. The CDR3, as DNA: TGTGCCAGCAGCCCGATAGCGGGGACCCACAATGAGCAGTTCTTC. Its translation: CASSPIAGTHNEQFF.